This passage covers 30 T cell receptor beta chains from one sample sequenced in a study of CD8 T cells in Susac syndrome. RNA was extracted with the RNeasy kit, and a quantity of roughly 0.5 to 1 ug was reverse transcribed using random hexamers. MiXCR was run by TCRdb on the immunoSEQ multiplex PCR reads, yielding one entry per CDR3 protein. The sample lists 150,000 or so distinct CDR3 sequences, around 93% occurring once. The specimen was CD4+ T cells from PBMCs. The receptors derive from a human donor with Susac syndrome.

The chain uses TRBV9 and TRBJ2-7, with TRBD2 as a possible D gene (6 bases). Germline V lookup: CDR1 SGDLS, CDR2 YYNGEE. The CDR3 extends over 15 amino acids. The V end was cut by 2 bases, the J end by 0 bases, with 12 bases between. Here the CDR3 reads CASSVSWEDSYEQYF. CDR3 sequence (DNA): TGTGCCAGCAGCGTGTCATGGGAGGACTCCTACGAGCAGTACTTC.

The chain is built from TRBV5-1 and TRBJ2-5, with D possibly being TRBD1 or TRBD2 (5 bases each). Trimming took off 2 bases at V and 2 bases at J, with 10 bases between the two ends. The germline V gene encodes CDR1 SGHRS and CDR2 YFSETQ. The CDR3 has 14 amino acids. The DNA of the CDR3 is TGCGCCAGCAGCTTCGGGACGGATCAAGAGACCCAGTACTTC. This codes for CASSFGTDQETQYF.

The chain combines TRBV25-1 with TRBJ2-5, with D possibly called TRBD1 or TRBD2 (5 bases each). V was clipped by 6 bases and J by 2 bases, with 13 bases between them. CDR1 and CDR2 from the germline V gene are MGHDK and SYGVNS. This CDR3 is built from 14 residues. In DNA, the CDR3 is TGTGCCAGCAGCCCTCGGGACCTTCAAGAGACCCAGTACTTC. Its translation is CASSPRDLQETQYF.

This chain joins TRBV28 and TRBJ2-7; D is tentatively TRBD1 or TRBD2 (5 bases each). Germline V gene data show CDR1 as MDHEN and CDR2 as SYDVKM. This CDR3 is 15 amino acids long. V lost 6 bases and J 8 bases, leaving 23 bases between the germline ends. CDR3 DNA sequence: TGTGCCAGCAGACCTTCACAGCCGGGGACGGTGAAGCAGTACTTC. Translating it yields CASRPSQPGTVKQYF.

The V gene is TRBV20-1, the J gene TRBJ2-7, with 7 nucleotides matching TRBD1. Germline V gene sequence: CDR1 DFQATT, CDR2 SNEGSKA (reference sequence). The CDR3 contains 16 residues. V was pared by 3 bases and J by 3 bases, with 14 bases of the junction left unmatched. CDR3 loop: CSASPLKLGTDYEQYF. The CDR3, as DNA: TGCAGTGCTAGCCCCCTAAAGTTAGGGACAGACTACGAGCAGTACTTC.

The chain joins TRBV7-9 to TRBJ1-5; 9 positions agree with TRBD1. CDR1 is SEHNR, CDR2 FQNEAQ, per germline (reference sequence). The CDR3 runs to 17 residues. V lost 5 bases, J lost 0 bases, and 8 bases stayed unmatched. In nucleotides, the CDR3 is TGTGCCAGCAGCCCCATAGGGGACAGGGATAGCAATCAGCCCCAGCATTTT. It specifies CASSPIGDRDSNQPQHF.

This clonotype was observed a single time. This sequence joins TRBV20-1 and TRBJ2-5; 10 bases align to TRBD1. The V gene's germline CDR1 is DFQATT and CDR2 SNEGSKA (reference sequence). CDR3 size: 14 residues. V gave up 3 bases and J gave up 7 bases; unmatched junction bases: 8. The CDR3 DNA reads as TGCAGTGCTAGCCTTGGGACAGGGGTGGGGACCCAGTACTTC. Encoded protein: CSASLGTGVGTQYF.

The chain joins TRBV30 to TRBJ2-5; D gene ambiguous. V was pared by 0 bases and J by 1 base, with 9 bases between. Germline V lookup: CDR1 GTSNPN, CDR2 SVGIG (reference sequence). The CDR3 is 14 residues long. The DNA of the CDR3 is TGTGCCTGGAGTGTACGAAGAGGCCAAGAGACCCAGTACTTC. Translating it yields CAWSVRRGQETQYF.

The V gene is TRBV29-1, the J gene TRBJ1-3; TRBD1 agrees at 12 bases. Trimming at V came to 3 bases and at J to 3 bases, leaving 18 bases not matched to a gene. CDR3 length: 20 amino acids. Germline CDR1 is SQVTM and CDR2 is ANQGSEA. CDR3 DNA sequence: TGCAGCGTTGAGGAAGAGGGACAGGGGGCGCGGTGGTGGCTTGGAAACACCATATATTTT. It codes for CSVEEEGQGARWWLGNTIYF.

The chain has TRBV20-1 and TRBJ2-4; 10 bases are shared with TRBD1. V shed 3 bases, J shed 7 bases, and the junction held 3 bases outside the gene matches. The CDR3 totals 13 residues. Germline V CDR1 and CDR2: DFQATT, SNEGSKA (reference sequence). The CDR3 DNA follows: TGCAGTGCTAGCTGGGACAGGGGCAACATTCAGTACTTC. Translation gives CSASWDRGNIQYF.

J is TRBJ1-2 and V is TRBV15; D gene uncertain. The CDR3 extends over 12 amino acids. V shed 4 bases and J shed 4 bases, with 7 bases lying between them. CDR1 LNHNV and CDR2 YYDKDF come from the germline V gene (reference sequence). DNA of the CDR3: TGTGCCACCAGCAAAGTGGGCTATGGCTACACCTTC. Translation gives CATSKVGYGYTF.

This chain joins TRBV7-8 and TRBJ2-3; D not resolved. This CDR3 region has 12 residues. V was clipped by 3 bases and J by 9 bases, with 10 bases between them. Germline lookup yields CDR1 SGHVS and CDR2 FQNEAQ. This CDR3 is CASSFSLATQYF. The CDR3 DNA reads as TGTGCCAGCAGCTTTTCGTTGGCGACGCAGTATTTT.

The chain joins TRBV2 to TRBJ1-2; no reliable D call. The CDR3 runs 15 residues. The V end lost 7 bases, the J end lost 1 base, and 16 bases lay between the germline ends. Germline CDR1 SNHLY, CDR2 FYNNEI. CDR3 nucleotides: TGTGCCAGCACTGGCGCCCCGGACGGTAACTATGGCTACACCTTC. It codes for CASTGAPDGNYGYTF.

The chain has TRBV12-5 and TRBJ2-5; D might be TRBD1 (7 bases). V lost 5 bases and J 4 bases, leaving 17 bases between the germline ends. The germline gives CDR1 LGHNT, CDR2 FRNRAP. The length of the CDR3 is 15 residues. The CDR3 coding sequence is TGTGCTAGTGGTCTGAGCGCCAGGGGGGTAGAGACCCAGTACTTC. Its protein is CASGLSARGVETQYF.

The gene calls are TRBV19 and TRBJ2-1, with 7 bases fitting TRBD1. CDR3 length: 12 amino acids. Germline assignment: CDR1 LNHDA and CDR2 SQIVND (reference sequence). The V gene end was trimmed by 7 bases and the J gene end by 8 bases; junction bases not matched to a gene: 5. CDR3 protein: CASKRQGHEQFF. The DNA for the CDR3 is TGTGCCAGTAAAAGACAGGGTCATGAGCAGTTCTTC.

The rearrangement links TRBV29-1 to TRBJ2-1; D unresolved. The V gene lost 3 bases and the J gene lost 0 bases, with 15 bases spanning the gap. Germline V gives CDR1 SQVTM, CDR2 ANQGSEA. This CDR3 contains 16 residues. The chain's CDR3 is CSVDGDPAYSYNEQFF. The CDR3 DNA reads TGCAGCGTTGACGGCGATCCTGCCTACTCCTACAATGAGCAGTTCTTC.

The J gene is TRBJ2-2, the V gene TRBV3-1; D may be TRBD1 or TRBD2 (6 bases each). V was pared by 2 bases and J by 6 bases, with 13 bases between. The CDR3 runs to 15 residues. Looked up from germline, CDR1 is LGHDT and CDR2 is YNNKEL (reference sequence). The CDR3 coding sequence is TGTGCCAGCAGCCAATCTAACAGGGAGGCCGGGGAGCTGTTTTTT. Residues: CASSQSNREAGELFF.

The V gene is TRBV6-2 or TRBV6-3, the J gene TRBJ2-1; the D call may be TRBD1 or TRBD2 (5 bases each). Trimming took 8 bases from V and 10 from J, leaving 12 bases between them. The CDR3 is made up of 11 amino acids. Germline V gene data show CDR1 as MNHEY and CDR2 as SVGEGT. CDR3 sequence reads: CASRLRGEQFF. The CDR3 nucleotides read TGTGCCAGCCGACTCCGGGGCGAGCAGTTCTTC.

This clonotype came up once. The genes are TRBV15 and TRBJ1-2, with D uncertain. CDR3 size: 15 residues. V was cut by 0 bases and J by 4 bases, with 12 bases left in between. Germline CDR1 LNHNV, CDR2 YYDKDF (reference sequence). In DNA form, the CDR3 reads TGTGCCACCAGCAGAGATCGAGGGCAGATCTATGGCTACACCTTC. Translating gives CATSRDRGQIYGYTF. The variable domain in full, completed from reference TRBV15 and TRBJ1-2, reads DAMVIQNPRYQVTQFGKPVTLSCSQTLNHNVMYWYQQKSSQAPKLLFHYYDKDFNNEADTPDNFQSRRPNTSFCFLDIRSPGLGDTAMYLCATSRDRGQIYGYTFGSGTRLTVV.

The chain uses TRBV5-1 and TRBJ1-6, with 9 bases fitting TRBD1. The V and J ends lost 0 bases and 9 bases, in that order; junction bases with no gene match: 4. This CDR3 has 15 amino acids. Germline V CDR1 and CDR2: SGHRS, YFSETQ. The CDR3 nucleotides are TGCGCCAGCAGCTTGGGGACAGGGGAGACTTCACCCCTCCACTTT. The encoded protein is CASSLGTGETSPLHF.

V gene TRBV30 combines with J gene TRBJ1-1, with no clear D. The CDR3 loop spans 14 amino acids. Germline V gives CDR1 GTSNPN, CDR2 SVGIG (reference sequence). The V end was cut by 2 bases, the J end by 6 bases, with 16 bases between. The CDR3 coding sequence is TGTGCCTGGAGTAAGGACCCCGTGGCCGCTGAAGCTTTCTTT. Amino acid sequence: CAWSKDPVAAEAFF.

This clonotype was recorded only once. The chain recombines TRBV28 with TRBJ2-5; 7 positions agree with TRBD1. With V trimmed by 8 bases and J by 5 bases, 14 bases remained unmatched. This CDR3 has 15 residues. Germline V gene data show CDR1 as MDHEN and CDR2 as SYDVKM. The CDR3 sequence: CASRPGTAPRETQYF. The CDR3 coding sequence is TGTGCCAGCCGACCGGGGACAGCCCCGAGGGAGACCCAGTACTTC.

The gene calls are TRBV4-2 and TRBJ2-7; 10 bases are shared with TRBD2. With V trimmed by 1 base and J by 5 bases, 14 bases remained unmatched. The CDR3 is 18 amino acids. The germline V gene has CDR1 LGHNA and CDR2 YNFKEQ. This chain's CDR3 is CASSQGVEAGGRFHEQYF. The DNA of the CDR3 is TGTGCCAGCAGCCAAGGTGTGGAAGCGGGGGGGAGATTCCACGAGCAGTACTTC.

This chain uses TRBV6-1 with TRBJ2-5; TRBD2 matches 9 bases. Germline V gives CDR1 MNHNS, CDR2 SASEGT. With V trimmed by 1 base and J by 5 bases, 5 bases remained unmatched. CDR3 size: 15 residues. For the CDR3, the DNA is TGTGCCAGCAGTGAAGAGGCGGGGGGGCCGGAGACCCAGTACTTC. Translated, it gives CASSEEAGGPETQYF.

This chain's CDR3 is CASSVSPRDFEQFF. In DNA form, the CDR3 reads TGTGCCAGCAGCGTTTCACCTCGGGATTTTGAGCAGTTCTTC. The chain is built from TRBV5-4 and TRBJ2-1; the D gene is possibly TRBD2 (5 bases). Germline V gene data show CDR1 as SGHNT and CDR2 as YYREEE (reference sequence). This CDR3 comprises 14 residues. V gave up 4 bases and J gave up 9 bases, with 17 bases separating them.

The V call is TRBV20-1, the J call TRBJ1-1; no clear D gene. Germline V gives CDR1 DFQATT, CDR2 SNEGSKA (reference sequence). V was cut by 6 bases and J by 1 base, with 15 bases left in between. The CDR3 covers 14 residues. CDR3 coding DNA: TGCAGTGCCCGGGATCCCACGGCGAACACTGAAGCTTTCTTT. It yields the protein CSARDPTANTEAFF.

V is TRBV7-2 and J is TRBJ2-1; D possibly corresponds to TRBD2 (5 bases). Germline V gene sequence: CDR1 SGHTA, CDR2 FQGNSA. The CDR3 is 14 amino acids. The V end was cut by 2 bases, the J end by 4 bases, with 9 bases between. The CDR3 loop is CASSLSREYNEQFF. The CDR3, as DNA: TGTGCCAGCAGCTTAAGTCGGGAATACAATGAGCAGTTCTTC.

This sequence joins TRBV30 and TRBJ2-7, with 11 bases fitting TRBD1. Looked up from germline, CDR1 is GTSNPN and CDR2 is SVGIG (reference sequence). V lost 6 bases and J lost 7; bases outside the gene matches: 5. The CDR3 runs to 12 residues. Written as DNA, the CDR3 is TGTGCCTGCGGACAGGGGGCGGGTGAGCAGTACTTC. It codes for CACGQGAGEQYF.

This clonotype was observed a handful of times. The CDR3 loop is CAWSLGAYGYTF. CDR3 nucleotides: TGTGCCTGGAGTCTCGGGGCTTATGGCTACACCTTC. The chain combines TRBV30 with TRBJ1-2; D is perhaps TRBD1 (5 bases). The CDR3 contains 12 residues. Germline CDR1 GTSNPN, CDR2 SVGIG (reference sequence). The V end was cut by 2 bases, the J end by 5 bases, with 9 bases between.

This sequence joins TRBV30 and TRBJ1-1; D is perhaps TRBD1 (6 bases). The germline gives CDR1 GTSNPN, CDR2 SVGIG (reference sequence). The V and J ends lost 5 bases and 1 base respectively, with 17 bases between them. There are 15 residues in the CDR3. For the CDR3, the DNA is TGTGCCTGGTCCTTTCTGGGGGCCAGGAACACTGAAGCTTTCTTT. Translated, it gives CAWSFLGARNTEAFF.